These 26 T cell receptor beta chains share one sample of origin, sequenced in a study of blood T cell repertoires in COVID-19. Using immunoSEQ multiplex PCR, the repertoire was profiled, and TCRdb retains in-frame clones only, with some absent. Of fewer than 45,000 clones in the sample, around 80% were seen once. Input material: peripheral blood. These receptors were collected from a man in his 60s with acute or convalescent COVID-19.

This chain uses TRBV5-1 with TRBJ2-1; possibly TRBD2 for D (6 bases). The CDR3 contains 14 residues. Trimming pared 4 bases from V and 7 bases from J, leaving 15 bases between. Germline V gives CDR1 SGHRS, CDR2 YFSETQ. In DNA form, the CDR3 reads TGCGCCAGCAGCCCCGGGGGAGGAAGGAATGAGCAGTTCTTC. This codes for CASSPGGGRNEQFF.

This clone was recorded once. The chain is built from TRBV11-3 and TRBJ2-3; D gene uncertain. Germline assignment: CDR1 SGHNT and CDR2 YENEEA. The V and J ends lost 1 base and 1 base respectively, with 9 bases between them. The CDR3 is 15 amino acids. The CDR3 coding sequence is TGTGCCAGCAGCTTAGGCGGAGTGGGCACAGATACGCAGTATTTT. It yields the protein CASSLGGVGTDTQYF.

This chain uses TRBV7-6 with TRBJ2-1; D possibly corresponds to TRBD1 (5 bases). The V end was cut by 4 bases, the J end by 4 bases, with 17 bases between. The germline gives CDR1 SGHVS, CDR2 FNYEAQ. This CDR3 contains 16 residues. CDR3 residues: CASSSSGMFIYNEQFF. CDR3 coding DNA: TGTGCCAGCAGCTCCTCAGGGATGTTTATTTACAATGAGCAGTTCTTC.

The chain has TRBV3-1 (or the pseudogene TRBV3-2) and TRBJ2-7; D not resolved. Germline CDR1 is LGHDT and CDR2 is YNNKEL (reference sequence). This CDR3 region has 13 residues. Trimming shortened V by 5 bases and J by 5 bases, and 13 bases separated the two germline ends. CDR3 amino acids: CASSNDSLDEQYF. The CDR3 coding sequence is TGTGCCAGCAGCAATGATAGTTTAGACGAGCAGTACTTC.

The sample holds a few counts of this clone. This chain links TRBV7-8 with TRBJ2-1, with 9 nucleotides matching TRBD2. The J segment lost 4 bases and the V segment lost 1 base, leaving 8 bases of the junction unmatched. The CDR3 has 17 residues. Germline V gene lookup returns CDR1 SGHVS and CDR2 FQNEAQ. The CDR3 region has the DNA TGTGCCAGCAGCTTAGTGGCGGGAGGGCCTAAATACAATGAGCAGTTCTTC. Translation gives CASSLVAGGPKYNEQFF.

The chain employs TRBV5-4 and TRBJ1-1; tentatively, D is TRBD1 (6 bases). The CDR3 is 15 residues long. CDR1 SGHNT and CDR2 YYREEE come from the germline V gene (reference sequence). Between the trimmed V and J ends, which lost 1 base and 3 bases, there was a span of 13 bases. DNA of the CDR3: TGTGCCAGCAGCTTGCTCGGTGAGGGGGACACTGAAGCTTTCTTT. Protein: CASSLLGEGDTEAFF.

This clone was recorded a few times. The rearrangement joins TRBV6-5 to TRBJ2-5; 9 bases agree with TRBD2. This CDR3 has 15 amino acids. With V trimmed by 2 bases and J by 5 bases, 6 bases remained unmatched. CDR1 is MNHEY, CDR2 SVGAGI, per germline. The CDR3 loop is CASSYPSSGRETQYF. The CDR3 nucleotides read TGTGCCAGCAGTTACCCATCGAGCGGGAGGGAGACCCAGTACTTC.

The DNA of the CDR3 is TGTGCCAGCAGCACCGGGACAGGGGGCGCAAACCTCTACACCTTC. Encoded protein: CASSTGTGGANLYTF. This rearrangement joins TRBV7-2 to TRBJ1-2; 12 nucleotides align to TRBD1. The junction had 11 bases not matched to a gene; V was cut back by 5 bases and J by 10 bases. This CDR3 contains 15 residues. CDR1 SGHTA and CDR2 FQGNSA come from the germline V gene.

The sample holds a few counts of this clone. J is TRBJ1-3 and V is TRBV4-3, with D possibly TRBD1 on 6 matching bases. CDR3 size: 18 residues. Looked up from germline, CDR1 is LGHNA and CDR2 is YSLEER. Trimming stripped 1 base from V and 3 bases from J, with 19 bases between. The CDR3 protein is CASSQGESPWGLGNTIYF. CDR3 DNA: TGCGCCAGCAGCCAAGGCGAGAGCCCTTGGGGGCTTGGAAACACCATATATTTT.

DNA for the CDR3: TGTGCCAGCAGCAACCGGGACAGGGGTAGCTATGGCTACACCTTC. It encodes CASSNRDRGSYGYTF. The chain has TRBV7-9 and TRBJ1-2; 10 bases are a match to TRBD1. V lost 5 bases to trimming and J lost 4 bases; unmatched junction nucleotides: 7. This CDR3 has 15 amino acids. In germline, CDR1 is SEHNR, CDR2 FQNEAQ (reference sequence).

The rearrangement joins TRBV10-3 to TRBJ2-7; 14 bases agree with TRBD2. This CDR3 has 14 residues. V gave up 6 bases and J gave up 7 bases; unmatched junction bases: 5. Per germline, CDR1 ENHRY and CDR2 SYGVKD. CDR3 region: CAIRTSGRAREQYF. The CDR3 DNA reads TGTGCCATCAGGACTAGCGGGAGGGCTCGAGAGCAGTACTTC.

This clone has at least ten counts. CDR3 coding DNA: TGTGCCAGCAGTGAAGGACCCCAGGTCAATTCACCCCTCCACTTT. Its protein product is CASSEGPQVNSPLHF. V gene TRBV6-1 combines with J gene TRBJ1-6; no reliable D call. The CDR3 covers 15 residues. V was clipped by 1 base and J by 7 bases, with 11 bases between them. The V gene's germline CDR1 is MNHNS and CDR2 SASEGT.

CDR3 coding DNA: TGTGCCAGCAGTTTGTTATATAGCACAGATACGCAGTATTTT. Encoded protein: CASSLLYSTDTQYF. The V gene is TRBV28, the J gene TRBJ2-3; D is uncertain. The CDR3 covers 14 residues. V was cut by 3 bases and J by 0 bases, with 7 bases left in between. Looked up from germline, CDR1 is MDHEN and CDR2 is SYDVKM.

CDR3 residues: CASSAQQGRGETQYF. The CDR3 DNA reads TGTGCCAGCAGTGCCCAACAGGGGAGAGGGGAGACCCAGTACTTC. V and J are TRBV27 and TRBJ2-5; 7 nucleotides agree with TRBD1. V dropped 5 bases and J dropped 5; count of bases not matched to a gene: 11. The CDR3 has 15 amino acids. Germline V gene sequence: CDR1 MNHEY, CDR2 SMNVEV (reference sequence).

The V gene is TRBV10-1, the J gene TRBJ2-3; D gene uncertain. The germline V gene has CDR1 WNHNN and CDR2 SYGVQD (reference sequence). Deletions cut 2 bases from V and 6 bases from J, with 6 bases between. This CDR3 contains 12 residues. Here the CDR3 reads CASSEREDTQYF. CDR3 DNA: TGCGCCAGCAGTGAGCGAGAGGATACGCAGTATTTT.

V usage is TRBV11-2 and J usage is TRBJ1-2, with D tentatively TRBD1 (6 bases). The germline V and J ends were trimmed by 4 bases and 0 bases, with 9 bases remaining between them. This CDR3 has 14 residues. Germline-derived CDR1 and CDR2 are SGHAT and FQNNGV. CDR3 region: CASSSWTANYGYTF. For the CDR3, the DNA is TGTGCCAGCAGCTCCTGGACAGCTAACTATGGCTACACCTTC.

V and J are TRBV7-8 and TRBJ2-7, with D perhaps matching TRBD2 (5 bases). The V gene's germline CDR1 is SGHVS and CDR2 FQNEAQ. The CDR3 is 14 amino acids. V was shortened by 1 base and J by 2 bases, with 9 bases between the two germline ends. CDR3 protein: CASSLVATTYEQYF. The CDR3 DNA sequence: TGTGCCAGCAGCTTAGTAGCGACAACCTACGAGCAGTACTTC.

The gene calls are TRBV12-2 and TRBJ2-1; TRBD2, the D gene given by the table, was not confirmed from the DNA. TRBV12-2 is a known pseudogene. CDR3 length: 15 residues. In DNA form, the CDR3 reads TGTGCAAGTCGCTTAGCGAGGGGACTAGCGGATGAGCAGTTCTTC. This codes for CASRLARGLADEQFF.

The V call is TRBV2, the J call TRBJ2-3; D is uncertain. The germline V and J ends were trimmed by 0 bases and 5 bases, with 6 bases remaining between them. This CDR3 is built from 13 residues. Per the germline V gene, CDR1 is SNHLY and CDR2 is FYNNEI. The CDR3 nucleotides read TGTGCCAGCAGTGAAGCTAGTAAAGATACGCAGTATTTT. It codes for CASSEASKDTQYF.

This clone was detected only a few times. The chain couples TRBV7-2 to TRBJ2-3; D gene uncertain. This CDR3 has 15 amino acids. The V gene's germline CDR1 is SGHTA and CDR2 FQGNSA. V shed 1 base and J shed 2 bases, with 10 bases lying between them. For the CDR3, the DNA is TGTGCCAGCAGCTTAGGCCTCGGGTTCACAGATACGCAGTATTTT. It encodes CASSLGLGFTDTQYF.

The chain uses TRBV28 and TRBJ1-1; TRBD1 is a possible D gene (6 bases). This CDR3 region has 15 residues. The germline V gene has CDR1 MDHEN and CDR2 SYDVKM. Trimming removed 2 bases from V and 0 bases from J, with 10 bases in between. CDR3 nucleotides: TGTGCCAGCAGTTTACAGGCAGGGGTGAACACTGAAGCTTTCTTT. Residues: CASSLQAGVNTEAFF. Using reference TRBV28 and TRBJ1-1 for the parts outside the CDR3, the full variable domain is DVKVTQSSRYLVKRTGEKVFLECVQDMDHENMFWYRQDPGLGLRLIYFSYDVKMKEKGDIPEGYSVSREKKERFSLILESASTNQTSMYLCASSLQAGVNTEAFFGQGTRLTVV.

This chain joins TRBV11-3 and TRBJ2-1; D uncertain. The CDR3 has 16 amino acids. CDR1 is SGHNT and CDR2 is YENEEA in the germline V gene. With 2 bases removed from V and 5 bases from J, the gap between germline ends came to 16 bases. CDR3 sequence: CASSLLTALSDNEQFF. As DNA, the CDR3 is TGTGCCAGCAGCTTACTCACGGCCCTAAGCGACAATGAGCAGTTCTTC.

This clone appeared a single time. This chain uses TRBV2 with TRBJ2-3, with 8 bases identical to TRBD2. With 4 bases clipped from V and 1 base from J, the junction kept 4 bases outside the gene matches. CDR3 length equals 15 residues. Germline CDR1 reads SNHLY; CDR2 reads FYNNEI. CDR3 DNA: TGTGCCAGCAGTGTCGGAGCGGGAGGCACAGATACGCAGTATTTT. Translation: CASSVGAGGTDTQYF. Looking up the rest from reference TRBV2 and TRBJ2-3 gives the full variable domain: EPEVTQTPSHQVTQMGQEVILRCVPISNHLYFYWYRQILGQKVEFLVSFYNNEISEKSEIFDDQFSVERPDGSNFTLKIRSTKLEDSAMYFCASSVGAGGTDTQYFGPGTRLTVL.

The V gene is TRBV6-6, the J gene TRBJ1-1; 12 bases agree with TRBD1. Per germline, CDR1 MNHNY and CDR2 SVGAGI (reference sequence). This CDR3 has 16 residues. V lost 4 bases, J lost 3 bases, and 6 bases stayed unmatched. This CDR3 reads CASSLLGTGGYTEAFF. The DNA of the CDR3 is TGTGCCAGCAGTTTGCTTGGGACAGGGGGCTACACTGAAGCTTTCTTT.

CDR3 coding DNA: TGTGCCACCAGCTCAGGGTACAATGAAAAACTGTTTTTT. As protein: CATSSGYNEKLFF. J is TRBJ1-4 and V is TRBV15; tentative D call: TRBD1 (5 bases). Germline V gene sequence: CDR1 LNHNV, CDR2 YYDKDF (reference sequence). V lost 5 bases and J lost 5, with 9 bases in between. The CDR3 loop spans 13 amino acids.

This sequence joins TRBV19 and TRBJ1-5; tentatively, D is TRBD1 (6 bases). The CDR3 covers 14 residues. With 5 bases removed from V and 6 bases from J, the gap between germline ends came to 14 bases. Per the germline V gene, CDR1 is LNHDA and CDR2 is SQIVND (reference sequence). CDR3 protein: CASSPGQFTQPQHF. The CDR3, as DNA: TGTGCCAGTAGTCCCGGACAGTTTACTCAGCCCCAGCATTTT.